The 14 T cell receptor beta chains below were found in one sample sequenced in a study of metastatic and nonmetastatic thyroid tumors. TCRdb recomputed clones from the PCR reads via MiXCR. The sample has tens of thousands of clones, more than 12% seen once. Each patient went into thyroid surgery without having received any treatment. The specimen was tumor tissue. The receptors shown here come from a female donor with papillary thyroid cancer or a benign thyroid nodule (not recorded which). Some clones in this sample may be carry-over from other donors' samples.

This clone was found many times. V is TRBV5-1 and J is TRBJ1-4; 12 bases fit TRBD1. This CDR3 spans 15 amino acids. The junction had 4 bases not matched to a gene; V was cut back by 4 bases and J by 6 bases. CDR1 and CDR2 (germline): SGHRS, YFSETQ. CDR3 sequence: CASSGTGGAYEKLFF. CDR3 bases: TGCGCCAGCAGCGGGACAGGGGGCGCTTATGAAAAACTGTTTTTT.

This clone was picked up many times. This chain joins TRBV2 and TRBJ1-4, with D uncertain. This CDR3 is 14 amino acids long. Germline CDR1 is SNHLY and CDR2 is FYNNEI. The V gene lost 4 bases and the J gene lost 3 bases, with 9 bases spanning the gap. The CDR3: CASSGPGANEKLFF. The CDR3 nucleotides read TGTGCCAGCAGTGGTCCAGGTGCTAATGAAAAACTGTTTTTT.

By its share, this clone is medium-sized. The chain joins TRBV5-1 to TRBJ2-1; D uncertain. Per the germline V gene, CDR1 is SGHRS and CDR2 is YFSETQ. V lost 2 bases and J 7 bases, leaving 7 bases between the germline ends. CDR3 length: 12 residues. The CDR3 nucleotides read TGCGCCAGCAGCTTTTACGCTAATGAGCAGTTCTTC. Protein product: CASSFYANEQFF.

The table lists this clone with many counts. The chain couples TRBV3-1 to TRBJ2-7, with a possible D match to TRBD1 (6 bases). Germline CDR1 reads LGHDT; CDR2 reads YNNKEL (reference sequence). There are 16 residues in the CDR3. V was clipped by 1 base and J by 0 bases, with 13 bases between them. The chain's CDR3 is CASSQAGQPFSYEQYF. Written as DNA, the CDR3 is TGTGCCAGCAGCCAAGCAGGACAGCCCTTCTCCTACGAGCAGTACTTC.

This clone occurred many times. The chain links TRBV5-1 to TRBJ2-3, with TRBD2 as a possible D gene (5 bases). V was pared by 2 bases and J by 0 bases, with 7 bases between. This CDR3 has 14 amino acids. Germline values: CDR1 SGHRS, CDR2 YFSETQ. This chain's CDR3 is CASSLEGSTDTQYF. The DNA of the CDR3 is TGCGCCAGCAGCTTAGAGGGCAGCACAGATACGCAGTATTTT.

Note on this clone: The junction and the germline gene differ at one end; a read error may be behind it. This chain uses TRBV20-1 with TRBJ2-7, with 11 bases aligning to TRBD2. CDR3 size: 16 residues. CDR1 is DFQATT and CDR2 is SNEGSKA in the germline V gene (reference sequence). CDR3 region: CSASTGQGLAVVEKYF. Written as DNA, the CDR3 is TGCAGTGCTAGTACGGGACAGGGACTAGCGGTAGTCGAGAAGTACTTC.

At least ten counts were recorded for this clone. The CDR3 spells CASSLNVAGQGETQYF. CDR3 bases: TGCGCCAGCAGCTTGAATGTCGCGGGCCAGGGGGAGACCCAGTACTTC. This rearrangement joins TRBV5-1 to TRBJ2-5, with D possibly TRBD1 on 6 matching bases. The ends were cut back, 1 base at V and 5 bases at J, with 18 bases in the middle. CDR1 and CDR2 from the germline V gene are SGHRS and YFSETQ. The CDR3 consists of 16 residues.

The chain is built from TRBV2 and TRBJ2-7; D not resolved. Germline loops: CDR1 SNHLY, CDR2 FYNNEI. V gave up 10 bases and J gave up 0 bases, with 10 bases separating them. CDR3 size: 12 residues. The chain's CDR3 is CANLVFSYEQYF. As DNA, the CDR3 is TGTGCCAACCTCGTGTTCTCCTACGAGCAGTACTTC.

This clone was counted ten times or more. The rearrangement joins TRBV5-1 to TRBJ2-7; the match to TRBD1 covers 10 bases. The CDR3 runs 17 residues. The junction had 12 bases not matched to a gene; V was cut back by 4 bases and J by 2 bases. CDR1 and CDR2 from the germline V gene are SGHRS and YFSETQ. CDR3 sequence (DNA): TGCGCCAGCAGCAGCGGACAGGGGGGAGTGATTACCTACGAGCAGTACTTC. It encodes CASSSGQGGVITYEQYF.

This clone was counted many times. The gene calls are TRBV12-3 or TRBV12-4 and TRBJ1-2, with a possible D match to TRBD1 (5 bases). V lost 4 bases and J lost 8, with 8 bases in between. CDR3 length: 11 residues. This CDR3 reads CASSSRAGYTF. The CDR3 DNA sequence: TGTGCCAGCAGTTCCAGGGCCGGCTACACCTTC.

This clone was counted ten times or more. In DNA form, the CDR3 reads TGTGCCAGCAGTGACCCCGACAGGGGAACAGATACGCAGTATTTT. Protein: CASSDPDRGTDTQYF. The chain joins TRBV6-1 to TRBJ2-3; TRBD1 matches 8 bases. Germline V gene sequence: CDR1 MNHNS, CDR2 SASEGT. The trim removed 3 bases at V and 3 bases at J, leaving 5 bases unmatched. This CDR3 comprises 15 residues.

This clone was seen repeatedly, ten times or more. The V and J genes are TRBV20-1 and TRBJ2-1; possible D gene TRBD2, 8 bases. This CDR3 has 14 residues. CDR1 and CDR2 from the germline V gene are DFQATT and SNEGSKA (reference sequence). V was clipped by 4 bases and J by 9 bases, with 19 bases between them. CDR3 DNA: TGCAGTGCTATATCAGGGGGTCGGGGGGGTGAGCAGTTCTTC. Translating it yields CSAISGGRGGEQFF.

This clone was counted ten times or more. CDR3 in amino acids: CASSRDRVSKQYF. The CDR3 coding sequence is TGTGCCAGCAGTCGGGACAGGGTCAGCAAGCAGTACTTC. This sequence joins TRBV12-3 or TRBV12-4 and TRBJ2-7, with 9 bases identical to TRBD1. CDR3 length: 13 residues. The V segment lost 5 bases and the J segment 8 bases; nucleotides outside the gene matches: 7.

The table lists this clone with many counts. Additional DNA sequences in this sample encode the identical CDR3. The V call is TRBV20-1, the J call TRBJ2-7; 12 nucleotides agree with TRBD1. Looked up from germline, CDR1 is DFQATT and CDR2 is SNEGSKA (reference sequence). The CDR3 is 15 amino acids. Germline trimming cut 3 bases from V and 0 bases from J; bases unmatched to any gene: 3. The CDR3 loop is CSARGTGGFSYEQYF. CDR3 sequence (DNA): TGCAGTGCTAGGGGGACAGGGGGCTTCTCCTACGAGCAGTACTTC.